This T cell receptor (beta chain) was sequenced for a study of blood T cell repertoires in COVID-19. The wider study: PBMCs, B-cell-depleted T cells, or T cells were the source of the cDNA or gDNA that made up the material.

The CDR3 contains 15 residues. J was trimmed by 6 bases and V by 6 bases; bases with no gene match: 11. Germline V CDR1 and CDR2: MNHEY, SVGEGT. Per the authors' pipeline: Cell counts per sample came from amplifying reference gene primers. Method: immunoSEQ multiplex PCR; TCRdb's copy keeps in-frame clones and lacks some. Clone size and V and J calls were adopted from that table, with D and trimming inferred from the DNA. The sample carries approximately 220,000 clones, 80% recorded once. Participants were aged about 18 to 100 years, lived in around 25 US areas, and enrolled virtually. Each participant's cohort was designated according to participant-reported clinical history.

The specimen sequenced was PBMCs or T cells enriched from blood (not recorded which). The sequence was collected from a woman aged 40 to 55 with acute COVID-19. This chain connects TRBV6-2 or TRBV6-3 to TRBJ1-5, with 7 bases matching TRBD1. CDR3 sequence (DNA): TGTGCCAGCAGCCCCTTCCGGGACAGACGTCAGCCCCAGCATTTT. Protein product: CASSPFRDRRQPQHF.